Each of the 30 T cell receptor beta chains below was sequenced from the same sample in a study of blood T cells in healthy people across ages. Then a second PCR, running about 6 to 12 cycles, was carried out with a sample-barcoded 5' primer and a J-beta primer mix. One entry per CDR3 protein, called by TCRdb with MiXCR from the 5' RACE reads. The sample has roughly 500,000 distinct CDR3 sequences; roughly 28% are singletons. What was sequenced was blood. These receptors originate from a woman aged 70-85 years in good health.

This clonotype appeared a few times. V usage is TRBV2 and J usage is TRBJ1-2; TRBD1 matches 8 bases. The CDR3 contains 13 residues. Germline assignment: CDR1 SNHLY and CDR2 FYNNEI. V was pared by 4 bases and J by 3 bases, with 1 base of the junction left unmatched. The CDR3 loop reads CASSGQGHYGYTF. The CDR3 DNA follows: TGTGCCAGCAGTGGACAGGGGCACTATGGCTACACCTTC.

The table lists this clonotype with a few counts. The V call is TRBV4-3, the J call TRBJ2-4; TRBD1 aligns across 10 bases. CDR1 is LGHNA and CDR2 is YSLEER in the germline V gene. V lost 0 bases and J lost 7; bases outside the gene matches: 9. This CDR3 comprises 17 residues. The CDR3 coding sequence is TGCGCCAGCAGCCAAGATTTTTTAGGACAGGGGGTGAACATTCAGTACTTC. Its protein product is CASSQDFLGQGVNIQYF.

This clonotype appeared a few times. The CDR3 protein is CASRRQGGAETQYF. DNA for the CDR3: TGTGCCAGTAGAAGACAGGGGGGAGCAGAGACCCAGTACTTC. The chain employs TRBV19 and TRBJ2-5, with TRBD1 matching over 9 bases. CDR3 length: 14 residues. V lost 6 bases to trimming and J lost 4 bases; unmatched junction nucleotides: 6. Germline loops: CDR1 LNHDA, CDR2 SQIVND (reference sequence).

A note on this clonotype: The CDR3 carries no conserved terminal phenylalanine or tryptophan, so it likely arises from a read error. The rearrangement links TRBV11-1 to TRBJ2-1, with D uncertain. Germline-derived CDR1 and CDR2 are SGHAT and FQDESV (reference sequence). V lost 2 bases and J lost 4, with 18 bases in between. This CDR3 spans 17 amino acids. This CDR3 is CASSLTFSSYTYNEQFL. The CDR3 nucleotides read TGTGCCAGCAGCTTAACCTTCTCTAGTTACACTTACAATGAGCAGTTCCTC.

This clonotype showed up just a few times. The rearrangement links TRBV4-1 to TRBJ2-6; 8 nucleotides agree with TRBD1. This CDR3 comprises 19 residues. The V and J ends lost 1 base and 1 base, in that order; junction bases with no gene match: 9. Germline lookup yields CDR1 MGHRA and CDR2 YSYEKL. Here the CDR3 DNA reads TGCGCCAGCAGCCAAGTCAGGGGGACAGGACCGTCTGGGGCCAACGTCCTGACTTTC. Amino acids: CASSQVRGTGPSGANVLTF.

The table lists this clonotype with a count of one. This chain links TRBV20-1 with TRBJ1-2; TRBD1 aligns across 8 bases. V trimming: 5 bases; J trimming: 8 bases; junction bases outside the gene matches: 13. This CDR3 has 14 residues. Germline V gives CDR1 DFQATT, CDR2 SNEGSKA (reference sequence). CDR3: CSAGYRRGQEGYTF. The CDR3 DNA reads TGCAGTGCTGGCTATCGCAGGGGGCAGGAGGGCTACACCTTC.

This clonotype was counted between two and nine times. The J gene is TRBJ1-6, the V gene TRBV9, with 7 positions matching TRBD1. Germline CDR1 SGDLS, CDR2 YYNGEE. V dropped 3 bases and J dropped 5; count of bases not matched to a gene: 8. CDR3 length: 16 amino acids. CDR3 protein: CASSAGPGQNNSPLHF. The CDR3 DNA reads TGTGCCAGCAGCGCCGGACCGGGACAGAATAATTCACCCCTCCACTTT.

There are a few counts of this clonotype. The chain carries TRBV7-2 and TRBJ2-5, with 11 bases matching TRBD2. V dropped 2 bases and J dropped 2; count of bases not matched to a gene: 4. The CDR3 is 16 amino acids. In germline, CDR1 is SGHTA, CDR2 FQGNSA. CDR3 DNA sequence: TGTGCCAGCAGCTTACCTAGCGGGGGGTCTCAAGAGACCCAGTACTTC. Its protein is CASSLPSGGSQETQYF.

The chain combines TRBV7-3 with TRBJ2-7; D is possibly TRBD2 (5 bases). Trimming stripped 2 bases from V and 6 bases from J, with 17 bases between. The CDR3 runs 15 residues. From germline, CDR1 is SGHTA and CDR2 FQGTGA. The CDR3 DNA reads TGTGCCAGCAGCTTAGAGGCAGGAGGAGGAGGCGAGCAGTACTTC. Protein product: CASSLEAGGGGEQYF.

V is TRBV14 and J is TRBJ2-3; D uncertain. Per the germline V gene, CDR1 is SGHDN and CDR2 is FVKESK. The CDR3 consists of 12 residues. V was trimmed by 1 base and J by 5 bases, leaving 4 bases between them. The CDR3 sequence: CASSQVEDTQYF. The CDR3 DNA follows: TGTGCCAGCAGCCAAGTAGAAGATACGCAGTATTTT.

A few counts support this clonotype. V usage is TRBV29-1 and J usage is TRBJ2-5, with no clear D. Germline CDR1 and CDR2: SQVTM and ANQGSEA. The CDR3 has 12 residues. V was trimmed by 7 bases and J by 2 bases, leaving 11 bases between them. CDR3 amino acids: CSAMKPQETQYF. The CDR3 DNA reads as TGCAGCGCCATGAAACCGCAAGAGACCCAGTACTTC.

The chain links TRBV5-8 to TRBJ1-2, with TRBD1 matching over 8 bases. The CDR3 length is 16 residues. Germline assignment: CDR1 SGHTS and CDR2 YDEGEE. V trimming: 4 bases; J trimming: 8 bases; junction bases outside the gene matches: 16. CDR3 loop: CASSPSRTGLIDGYTF. CDR3 nucleotides: TGTGCCAGCAGCCCTTCCCGGACAGGGCTTATAGACGGCTACACCTTC.

At least ten counts were recorded for this clonotype. The gene calls are TRBV6-2 or TRBV6-3 and TRBJ2-5; no clear D gene. The J call may be wrong; the DNA end is better matched by TRBJ2-7. The CDR3 sequence is 13 residues long. Germline V gene data show CDR1 as MNHEY and CDR2 as SVGEGT. The CDR3 DNA is TGTGCCAGCAGTTATCCACCTCCCTACGAGCAGTACTTC. It is translated as CASSYPPPYEQYF.

CDR3 sequence reads: CASSLSKGGGLADTQYF. CDR3 sequence (DNA): TGTGCCAGCAGCTTAAGCAAGGGGGGGGGGCTAGCAGATACGCAGTATTTT. This chain links TRBV7-2 with TRBJ2-3; a possible D gene is TRBD2 (7 bases). Germline-derived CDR1 and CDR2 are SGHTA and FQGNSA. The germline V and J ends were trimmed by 2 bases and 4 bases, with 19 bases remaining between them. This CDR3 contains 17 residues.

In this sample, this clonotype turned up a few times. The chain carries TRBV5-1 and TRBJ1-1, with D possibly being TRBD1 (6 bases). V lost 3 bases to trimming and J lost 1 base, with 19 bases between them. Germline lookup yields CDR1 SGHRS and CDR2 YFSETQ. CDR3 size: 17 residues. The chain's CDR3 is CASSSRYRASENTEAFF. DNA for the CDR3: TGCGCCAGCAGCTCCAGATACAGGGCCTCGGAGAACACTGAAGCTTTCTTT.

This clonotype was counted once. The chain recombines TRBV12-3 or TRBV12-4 with TRBJ1-5, with D maybe TRBD1 (5 bases). With 5 bases removed from V and 7 bases from J, the gap between germline ends came to 24 bases. The CDR3 is made up of 17 amino acids. The CDR3 region is CASSERGGDAGRQPQHF. As DNA, the CDR3 is TGTGCCAGCAGTGAACGAGGAGGGGATGCGGGGCGCCAGCCCCAGCATTTT.

The chain is built from TRBV9 and TRBJ2-1, with 8 bases that match TRBD2. The CDR3 runs to 17 residues. V was clipped by 4 bases and J by 7 bases; unmatched bases: 16. Germline V gene data show CDR1 as SGDLS and CDR2 as YYNGEE. The CDR3: CASSPSSGTSGGNEQFF. CDR3 sequence (DNA): TGTGCCAGCAGCCCCTCGTCCGGGACTAGTGGGGGAAATGAGCAGTTCTTC.

This rearrangement joins TRBV29-1 to TRBJ2-6, with D possibly called TRBD1 or TRBD2 (5 bases each). This CDR3 region has 14 residues. The V gene's germline CDR1 is SQVTM and CDR2 ANQGSEA. Trimming took off 7 bases at V and 2 bases at J, with 12 bases between the two ends. CDR3: CSGYMGAGANVLTF. As DNA, the CDR3 is TGCAGCGGATACATGGGGGCTGGGGCCAACGTCCTGACTTTC.

This clonotype occurred a few times. The chain combines TRBV19 with TRBJ1-4; no reliable D call. Germline V gene lookup returns CDR1 LNHDA and CDR2 SQIVND (reference sequence). The CDR3 sequence is 13 residues long. Trimming stripped 6 bases from V and 4 bases from J, with 9 bases between. The CDR3 region has the DNA TGTGCCAGTAGGTTACAGATTAATGAAAAACTGTTTTTT. Translating gives CASRLQINEKLFF.

V is TRBV10-3 and J is TRBJ1-5, with a possible D match to TRBD1 (6 bases). V lost 2 bases and J 7 bases, leaving 12 bases between the germline ends. The germline V gene encodes CDR1 ENHRY and CDR2 SYGVKD. CDR3 length: 14 residues. The CDR3 here is CAISENGGRQPQHF. CDR3 DNA: TGTGCCATCAGTGAGAATGGGGGGCGGCAGCCCCAGCATTTT.

This clonotype showed up just a few times. Likely a read error: the CDR3 ends without its conserved phenylalanine or tryptophan. The chain joins TRBV10-3 to TRBJ1-5, with D hard to call. The CDR3 extends over 16 amino acids. The germline gives CDR1 ENHRY, CDR2 SYGVKD. The ends were cut back, 4 bases at V and 6 bases at J, with 19 bases in the middle. The CDR3 nucleotides read TGTGCCATCAGTGCAAACGACCCGGGTAGTGGTCAGCCCCAGCATCTT. Encoded protein: CAISANDPGSGQPQHL.

Only a few counts were recorded for this clonotype. V and J are TRBV20-1 and TRBJ2-7; 9 bases are shared with TRBD1. The CDR3 extends over 13 amino acids. Trimming took 6 bases from V and 7 from J; bases not matched to a gene: 10. The germline CDR1 and CDR2 sequences are DFQATT and SNEGSKA (reference sequence). CDR3 residues: CSAWKTGGNEQYF. CDR3 nucleotides: TGCAGTGCCTGGAAAACAGGGGGCAATGAGCAGTACTTC.

There are many counts of this clonotype. The J gene is TRBJ2-2, the V gene TRBV7-2; 9 nucleotides match TRBD2. Losses at the gene ends were 6 bases for V and 1 base for J; bases not matched to a gene: 3. In germline, CDR1 is SGHTA, CDR2 FQGNSA. This CDR3 spans 15 amino acids. CDR3 amino acids: CASSLSGGNTGELFF. The CDR3 DNA reads TGTGCCAGCAGTCTTAGCGGGGGGAACACCGGGGAGCTGTTTTTT.

This clonotype was counted only a few times. The chain carries TRBV4-1 and TRBJ1-4, with D hard to call. The germline CDR1 and CDR2 sequences are MGHRA and YSYEKL. This CDR3 is built from 17 residues. V lost 2 bases and J 0 bases, leaving 13 bases between the germline ends. Here the CDR3 reads CASSQREISATNEKLFF. The CDR3 DNA sequence: TGCGCCAGCAGCCAAAGGGAGATTAGCGCAACTAATGAAAAACTGTTTTTT.

The CDR3 DNA sequence: TGTGCCAGCAGCTACAGGGGCGGGGGGACCCAAGAGACCCAGTACTTC. Translated, it gives CASSYRGGGTQETQYF. The genes are TRBV7-9 and TRBJ2-5, with D maybe TRBD2 (8 bases). V was cut by 4 bases and J by 1 base, with 16 bases left in between. The germline CDR1 and CDR2 sequences are SEHNR and FQNEAQ (reference sequence). The CDR3 is 16 residues long.

The DNA of the CDR3 is TGCGCCAGCACCATAACGCCGGGTCCTCAAGAGACCCAGTACTTC. Translated: CASTITPGPQETQYF. The J gene is TRBJ2-5, the V gene TRBV5-1; D is uncertain. The CDR3 is 15 amino acids. With 6 bases removed from V and 2 bases from J, the gap between germline ends came to 17 bases. Germline V CDR1 and CDR2: SGHRS, YFSETQ.

In its sample, this clonotype was seen a few times. This sequence joins TRBV12-3 or TRBV12-4 and TRBJ1-2; D not certain. This CDR3 is 14 amino acids long. Trimming took off 3 bases at V and 1 base at J, with 9 bases between the two ends. The CDR3 loop is CASSLEGINYGYTF. The CDR3 DNA reads TGTGCCAGCAGTTTGGAAGGGATTAACTATGGCTACACCTTC.

As for this clonotype: Germline is not matched at one junction end, which may reflect a read error. The genes are TRBV5-1 and TRBJ1-2, with 8 nucleotides matching TRBD1. Germline V CDR1 and CDR2: SGHRS, YFSETQ. This CDR3 comprises 15 residues. The CDR3 sequence: CASSWQGAEDYDYTF. CDR3 coding DNA: TGCGCCAGCAGCTGGCAGGGGGCGGAGGACTATGACTACACCTTC.

There are a few counts of this clonotype. This chain connects TRBV2 to TRBJ1-5; D unclear. The CDR3 runs to 14 residues. Looked up from germline, CDR1 is SNHLY and CDR2 is FYNNEI. The ends were cut back, 6 bases at V and 3 bases at J, with 12 bases in the middle. For the CDR3, the DNA is TGTGCCAGCAGGCAAGGACGGAACAATCAGCCCCAGCATTTT. Its translation is CASRQGRNNQPQHF.

This clonotype was seen a handful of times. This chain links TRBV5-1 with TRBJ2-3, with TRBD1 as a possible D gene (6 bases). The CDR3 has 14 residues. Germline V gene lookup returns CDR1 SGHRS and CDR2 YFSETQ. Trimming took off 4 bases at V and 5 bases at J, with 14 bases between the two ends. DNA of the CDR3: TGCGCCAGCAGCCCATCGGGGACAATAGATACGCAGTATTTT. This translates into CASSPSGTIDTQYF.